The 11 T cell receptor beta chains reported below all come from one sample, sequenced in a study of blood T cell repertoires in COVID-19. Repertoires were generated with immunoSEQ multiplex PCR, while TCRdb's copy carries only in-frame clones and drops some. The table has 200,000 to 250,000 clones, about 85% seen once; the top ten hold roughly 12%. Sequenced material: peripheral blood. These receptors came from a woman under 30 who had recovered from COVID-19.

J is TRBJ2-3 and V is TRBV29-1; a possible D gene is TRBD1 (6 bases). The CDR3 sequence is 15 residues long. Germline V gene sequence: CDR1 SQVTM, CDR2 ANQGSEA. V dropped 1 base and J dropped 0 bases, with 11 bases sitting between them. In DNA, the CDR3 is TGCAGCGTTGAAGGGGGGCTGGCTAGCACAGATACGCAGTATTTT. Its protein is CSVEGGLASTDTQYF.

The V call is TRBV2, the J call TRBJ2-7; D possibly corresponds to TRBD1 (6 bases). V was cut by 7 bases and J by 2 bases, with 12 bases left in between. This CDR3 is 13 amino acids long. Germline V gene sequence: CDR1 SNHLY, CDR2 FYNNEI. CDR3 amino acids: CASNDRPPYEQYF. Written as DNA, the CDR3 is TGTGCCAGCAATGACAGGCCCCCCTACGAGCAGTACTTC.

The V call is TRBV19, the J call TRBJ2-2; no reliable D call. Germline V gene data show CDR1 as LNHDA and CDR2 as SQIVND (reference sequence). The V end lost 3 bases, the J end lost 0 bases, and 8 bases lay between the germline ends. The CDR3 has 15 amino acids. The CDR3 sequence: CASSIVAANTGELFF. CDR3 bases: TGTGCCAGTAGTATTGTGGCAGCGAACACCGGGGAGCTGTTTTTT.

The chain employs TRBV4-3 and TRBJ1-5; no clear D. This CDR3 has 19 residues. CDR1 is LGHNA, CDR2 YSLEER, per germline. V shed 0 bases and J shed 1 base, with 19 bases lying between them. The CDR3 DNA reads TGCGCCAGCAGCCAAGAGGTCGCGGTAGCCGGGGTAAGCAATCAGCCCCAGCATTTT. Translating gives CASSQEVAVAGVSNQPQHF.

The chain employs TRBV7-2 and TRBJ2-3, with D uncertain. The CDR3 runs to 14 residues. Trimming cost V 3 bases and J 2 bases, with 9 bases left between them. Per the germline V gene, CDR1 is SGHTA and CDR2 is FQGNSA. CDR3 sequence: CASSFVVYTDTQYF. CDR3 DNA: TGTGCCAGCAGCTTTGTCGTCTACACAGATACGCAGTATTTT.

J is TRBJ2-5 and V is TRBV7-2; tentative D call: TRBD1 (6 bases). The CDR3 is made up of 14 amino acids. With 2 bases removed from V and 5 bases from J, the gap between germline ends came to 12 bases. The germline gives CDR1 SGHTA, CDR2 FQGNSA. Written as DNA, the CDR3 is TGTGCCAGCAGCTTAAACAGGGTGGCGGAGACCCAGTACTTC. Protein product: CASSLNRVAETQYF.

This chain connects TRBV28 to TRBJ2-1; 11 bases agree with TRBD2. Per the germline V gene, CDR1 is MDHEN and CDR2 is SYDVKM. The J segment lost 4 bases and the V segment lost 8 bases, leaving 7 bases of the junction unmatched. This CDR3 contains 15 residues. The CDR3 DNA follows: TGTGCCAGCGGGATGACTAGCGGGAAGTACAATGAGCAGTTCTTC. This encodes CASGMTSGKYNEQFF.

This CDR3 reads CASSLGTSLETQYF. CDR3 sequence (DNA): TGTGCCAGCAGCTTAGGAACTAGCTTGGAGACCCAGTACTTC. This chain connects TRBV7-9 to TRBJ2-5; the D gene is possibly TRBD2 (6 bases). The germline V gene encodes CDR1 SEHNR and CDR2 FQNEAQ (reference sequence). This CDR3 is built from 14 residues. Trimming took 1 base from V and 5 from J, leaving 11 bases between them.

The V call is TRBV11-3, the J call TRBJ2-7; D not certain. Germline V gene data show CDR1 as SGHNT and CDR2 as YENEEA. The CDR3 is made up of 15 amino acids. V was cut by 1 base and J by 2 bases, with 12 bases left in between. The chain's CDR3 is CASSLGQSPTYEQYF. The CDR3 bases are TGTGCCAGCAGCTTAGGGCAGTCTCCGACCTACGAGCAGTACTTC.

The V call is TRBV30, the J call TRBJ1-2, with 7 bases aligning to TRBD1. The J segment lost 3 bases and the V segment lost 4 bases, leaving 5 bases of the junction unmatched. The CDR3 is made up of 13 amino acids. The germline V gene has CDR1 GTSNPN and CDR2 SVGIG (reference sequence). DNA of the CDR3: TGTGCCTGGAACTGGGACAGTGACTATGGCTACACCTTC. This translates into CAWNWDSDYGYTF.

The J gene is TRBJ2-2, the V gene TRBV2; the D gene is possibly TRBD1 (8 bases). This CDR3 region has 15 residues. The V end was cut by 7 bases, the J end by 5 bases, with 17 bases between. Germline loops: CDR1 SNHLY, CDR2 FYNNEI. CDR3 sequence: CASTRDRGGTGELFF. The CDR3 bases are TGTGCCAGCACCAGAGACAGGGGAGGGACCGGGGAGCTGTTTTTT.